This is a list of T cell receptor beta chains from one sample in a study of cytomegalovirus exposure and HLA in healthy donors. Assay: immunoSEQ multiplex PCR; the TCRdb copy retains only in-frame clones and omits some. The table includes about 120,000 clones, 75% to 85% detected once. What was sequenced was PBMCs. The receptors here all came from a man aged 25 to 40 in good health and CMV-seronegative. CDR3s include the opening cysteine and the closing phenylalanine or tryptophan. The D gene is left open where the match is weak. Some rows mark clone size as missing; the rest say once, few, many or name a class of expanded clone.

CASSPPSAGELFF	TGTGCCAGCAGCCCACCCTCGGCCGGGGAGCTGTTTTTT	TRBV7-9	TRBJ2-2	-	-
CAISESGSSGELFF	TGTGCCATCAGTGAAAGCGGGAGCTCCGGGGAGCTGTTTTTT	TRBV10-3	TRBJ2-2	TRBD2	-
CASSPGQGATYEQYF	TGTGCCAGCAGTCCCGGACAGGGGGCGACCTACGAGCAGTACTTC	TRBV27	TRBJ2-7	TRBD1	-
CSVDNSYNEQFF	TGCAGCGTTGACAACTCCTACAATGAGCAGTTCTTC	TRBV29-1	TRBJ2-1	-	-
CASSSWTGRYYEQYF	TGTGCCAGCAGCTCCTGGACAGGGAGATACTACGAGCAGTACTTC	TRBV7-9	TRBJ2-7	TRBD1	-
CASSNRQGRAAFF	TGTGCCAGCAGCAATCGACAGGGGCGGGCAGCTTTCTTT	TRBV27	TRBJ1-1	TRBD1	once
CASRVAGVDTGELFF	TGTGCCAGTAGAGTAGCGGGAGTGGACACCGGGGAGCTGTTTTTT	TRBV19	TRBJ2-2	TRBD2	-
CASSAGGAGLFHQPQHF	TGTGCCAGCAGCGCGGGGGGGGCAGGGCTGTTCCATCAGCCCCAGCATTTT	TRBV21-1	TRBJ1-5	-	-
CASSSLGRVSYNEQFF	TGTGCCAGCAGCTCCCTTGGGCGGGTGAGCTACAATGAGCAGTTCTTC	TRBV13	TRBJ2-1	-	-
CASSWTELYGYTF	TGTGCCAGCAGTTGGACAGAGTTATATGGCTACACCTTC	TRBV6-6	TRBJ1-2	-	-
CASSSIGSGRLETQYF	TGTGCCAGCAGCTCAATTGGGTCGGGGAGGCTGGAGACCCAGTACTTC	TRBV9	TRBJ2-5	-	-
CAIHRGTDNYGYTF	TGTGCCATCCACCGCGGGACGGACAACTATGGCTACACCTTC	TRBV19	TRBJ1-2	-	-
CASSLRGEMNTEAFF	TGTGCCAGCAGTTTAAGGGGCGAAATGAACACTGAAGCTTTCTTT	TRBV27	TRBJ1-1	-	few
CASRGEEGQPQNF	TGTGCCAGCAGAGGGGAGGAGGGTCAGCCCCAGAATTTT	TRBV6-5	TRBJ1-5	-	-
CASSSRDAYEQYF	TGTGCCAGCAGCTCTCGGGATGCCTACGAGCAGTACTTC	TRBV7-9	TRBJ2-7	-	few
CASSQETSGSYEQYF	TGCGCCAGCAGCCAGGAGACTAGCGGTTCCTACGAGCAGTACTTC	TRBV4-1	TRBJ2-7	TRBD2	-
CASSLKMSLTDTQYF	TGTGCCAGCAGCTTGAAGATGAGCCTCACAGATACGCAGTATTTT	TRBV5-6	TRBJ2-3	-	-
CSVEMGGTGGHNEQFF	TGCAGCGTTGAAATGGGGGGGACAGGGGGGCACAATGAGCAGTTCTTC	TRBV29-1	TRBJ2-1	TRBD1	once
CASSLGLAGGLSMTGELFF	TGTGCCAGCAGTTTAGGACTAGCGGGAGGGCTGAGTATGACCGGGGAGCTGTTTTTT	TRBV27	TRBJ2-2	TRBD2	-
CASSSQAAPTNAGGTYEQYF	TGTGCCAGCAGTTCCCAAGCGGCGCCCACTAACGCGGGAGGCACCTACGAGCAGTACTTC	TRBV28	TRBJ2-7	TRBD2	-
CASSFSGRLYNEQFF	TGTGCCAGCAGCTTTAGCGGGAGACTCTACAATGAGCAGTTCTTC	TRBV7-9	TRBJ2-1	TRBD2	-
CASSPGTARYGYTF	TGTGCCAGCTCACCCGGGACAGCACGATATGGCTACACCTTC	TRBV18	TRBJ1-2	TRBD1	-
CASSLQGTDTQYF	TGTGCCAGCAGCTTGCAGGGCACAGATACGCAGTATTTT	TRBV28	TRBJ2-3	-	-
CASNEGLAGGRETQYF	TGTGCCAGTAACGAGGGCCTAGCGGGAGGCCGCGAGACCCAGTACTTC	TRBV19	TRBJ2-5	TRBD2	-
CASSLGDGQGYFSPYEQYF	TGTGCCAGCAGCTTAGGCGACGGACAGGGTTACTTCTCCCCCTACGAGCAGTACTTC	TRBV7-6	TRBJ2-7	TRBD1	-
CASSQGARTYNSPLHF	TGTGCCAGTAGTCAGGGGGCAAGAACCTATAATTCACCCCTCCACTTT	TRBV19	TRBJ1-6	TRBD1	-
CATSRDRGTEAFF	TGTGCCACCAGCAGAGATCGGGGCACTGAAGCTTTCTTT	TRBV15	TRBJ1-1	-	-
CASSKRQGVEGGYTF	TGTGCCAGCAGCAAAAGACAGGGGGTTGAGGGTGGCTACACCTTC	TRBV13	TRBJ1-2	TRBD1	few
CASSPGQPPGYNEQFF	TGTGCCAGCTCCCCAGGACAGCCCCCTGGGTACAATGAGCAGTTCTTC	TRBV18	TRBJ2-1	-	-
CSVQANTEAFF	TGCAGCGTTCAGGCGAACACTGAAGCTTTCTTT	TRBV29-1	TRBJ1-1	-	-
CASSTSGTGFTEAFF	TGTGCCAGCAGTACCTCCGGGACAGGCTTCACTGAAGCTTTCTTT	TRBV27	TRBJ1-1	TRBD1	-